The 26 T cell receptor beta chains listed next were all sequenced from one sample in a study of blood T cell repertoires in COVID-19. Only in-frame clones appear in the TCRdb table, and some are missing; sequencing was by immunoSEQ multiplex PCR. The data hold a few hundred thousand clones, with around 86% observed a single time. Sequences were obtained from peripheral blood. These receptors all stem from a woman under 40 who had recovered from COVID-19.

V is TRBV9 and J is TRBJ2-2; a possible D gene is TRBD1 (5 bases). With 4 bases removed from V and 0 bases from J, the gap between germline ends came to 10 bases. This CDR3 has 15 amino acids. Germline V lookup: CDR1 SGDLS, CDR2 YYNGEE. The CDR3 bases are TGTGCCAGCAGCTTACAGGACGCGAACACCGGGGAGCTGTTTTTT. It encodes CASSLQDANTGELFF.

The chain is built from TRBV10-3 and TRBJ2-7; 9 bases are shared with TRBD1. The germline V gene encodes CDR1 ENHRY and CDR2 SYGVKD. Trimming removed 9 bases from V and 6 bases from J; junction bases left unmatched: 9. CDR3 size: 13 residues. For the CDR3, the DNA is TGTGCCATAGGGACAGGGACGTCTGGCGAGCAGTACTTC. Its translation: CAIGTGTSGEQYF.

CDR3 protein: CAWRNGQDNSPLHF. The DNA for the CDR3 is TGTGCCTGGAGAAATGGACAGGATAATTCACCCCTCCACTTT. This chain uses TRBV30 with TRBJ1-6; 7 bases map to TRBD1. With 3 bases clipped from V and 5 bases from J, the junction kept 4 bases outside the gene matches. This CDR3 has 14 amino acids. CDR1 is GTSNPN, CDR2 SVGIG, per germline (reference sequence).

The chain links TRBV5-4 to TRBJ2-3, with D possibly TRBD2 on 5 matching bases. The CDR3 is 17 residues long. Trimming left V 1 base short and J 4 bases short, with 19 bases between. Germline V gives CDR1 SGHNT, CDR2 YYREEE (reference sequence). Written as DNA, the CDR3 is TGTGCCAGCAGCTTGTCTCTAGTGGCGGGCCGCGCAGATACGCAGTATTTT. It encodes CASSLSLVAGRADTQYF.

For the CDR3, the DNA is TGTGCCAGCAGCAGGGGAGACCGGGTCACGGGGGTGGAGACCCAGTACTTC. Translated: CASSRGDRVTGVETQYF. V usage is TRBV7-2 and J usage is TRBJ2-5; D possibly corresponds to TRBD2 (6 bases). The germline V gene encodes CDR1 SGHTA and CDR2 FQGNSA. V dropped 5 bases and J dropped 5 bases, with 24 bases sitting between them. The CDR3 consists of 17 residues.

This clone came up once. The chain couples TRBV28 to TRBJ1-5; no definite D call. Germline-derived CDR1 and CDR2 are MDHEN and SYDVKM. The CDR3 sequence is 15 residues long. Trimming removed 1 base at V and 1 base at J, with 8 bases between. CDR3: CASSLLGPSNQPQHF. The CDR3, as DNA: TGTGCCAGCAGTTTATTGGGCCCGAGCAATCAGCCCCAGCATTTT.

The rearrangement joins TRBV28 to TRBJ2-7, with D maybe TRBD2 (6 bases). The CDR3 has 14 amino acids. V lost 7 bases and J 2 bases, leaving 15 bases between the germline ends. In germline, CDR1 is MDHEN, CDR2 SYDVKM. The CDR3 sequence: CASKRRERTYEQYF. CDR3 nucleotide sequence: TGTGCCAGCAAGAGGAGGGAAAGAACCTACGAGCAGTACTTC.

This clone was observed once. The chain recombines TRBV2 with TRBJ2-2; TRBD1 agrees at 8 bases. Germline V lookup: CDR1 SNHLY, CDR2 FYNNEI. This CDR3 is 15 amino acids long. V was pared by 3 bases and J by 4 bases, with 4 bases of the junction left unmatched. The CDR3 coding sequence is TGTGCCAGCAGTGATCAGGGGGCGGGCACCGGGGAGCTGTTTTTT. Protein: CASSDQGAGTGELFF.

The J gene is TRBJ1-2, the V gene TRBV5-5; 8 positions match TRBD1. The CDR3 is made up of 16 amino acids. The V and J ends lost 4 bases and 4 bases, in that order; junction bases with no gene match: 12. The germline CDR1 and CDR2 sequences are SGHKS and YYEKEE (reference sequence). CDR3 amino acids: CASSPTPGGISYGYTF. For the CDR3, the DNA is TGTGCCAGCAGCCCTACCCCAGGGGGCATCAGCTATGGCTACACCTTC.

This chain joins TRBV9 and TRBJ2-1; the D gene is possibly TRBD2 (6 bases). Germline lookup yields CDR1 SGDLS and CDR2 YYNGEE. CDR3 length: 16 amino acids. V was pared by 3 bases and J by 4 bases, with 17 bases between. The CDR3 nucleotides are TGTGCCAGCAGCGCCCCCTCGACTGGAGGGTACAATGAGCAGTTCTTC. It is translated as CASSAPSTGGYNEQFF.

V is TRBV5-4 and J is TRBJ1-4, with D unclear. CDR1 is SGHNT, CDR2 YYREEE, per germline (reference sequence). Between the trimmed V and J ends, which lost 0 bases and 11 bases, there was a span of 11 bases. There are 13 residues in the CDR3. The CDR3 nucleotides are TGTGCCAGCAGCTTGGCCGGAGAGGGTAAACTGTTTTTT. It specifies CASSLAGEGKLFF.

This chain joins TRBV5-1 and TRBJ1-1; perhaps TRBD1 as D (6 bases). Germline CDR1 is SGHRS and CDR2 is YFSETQ. Trimming stripped 6 bases from V and 4 bases from J, with 13 bases between. The CDR3 has 13 amino acids. The CDR3 bases are TGCGCCAGCACTTCGGGGGGGCCCACTGAAGCTTTCTTT. It specifies CASTSGGPTEAFF.

V gene TRBV5-1 combines with J gene TRBJ2-1; D might be TRBD2 (5 bases). Germline V gene sequence: CDR1 SGHRS, CDR2 YFSETQ. There are 15 residues in the CDR3. V lost 0 bases and J 5 bases, leaving 12 bases between the germline ends. CDR3 protein: CASSLEGVRHNEQFF. Here the CDR3 DNA reads TGCGCCAGCAGCTTGGAGGGAGTTCGCCACAATGAGCAGTTCTTC.

CDR3 in DNA: TGTGCCAGCAGCTCACAGGGGAGCTCCTACGAGCAGTACTTC. Encoded protein: CASSSQGSSYEQYF. This chain connects TRBV7-2 to TRBJ2-7, with 7 bases that match TRBD1. The CDR3 runs to 14 residues. CDR1 is SGHTA, CDR2 FQGNSA, per germline. V trimming: 4 bases; J trimming: 0 bases; junction bases outside the gene matches: 3.

CDR3: CASSSVRGLIQDEQFF. CDR3 nucleotides: TGTGCCAGCAGCTCCGTTAGGGGATTAATTCAGGATGAGCAGTTCTTC. V gene TRBV7-2 combines with J gene TRBJ2-1, with D maybe TRBD1 (5 bases). There are 16 residues in the CDR3. The germline CDR1 and CDR2 sequences are SGHTA and FQGNSA. Trimming took off 4 bases at V and 8 bases at J, with 21 bases between the two ends.

The V call is TRBV14, the J call TRBJ2-7, with 15 bases that match TRBD2. The CDR3 loop spans 16 amino acids. The V and J ends lost 4 bases and 4 bases, in that order; junction bases with no gene match: 5. Germline V gene lookup returns CDR1 SGHDN and CDR2 FVKESK. The CDR3 nucleotides read TGTGCCAGCAGCCGGACTAGCGGGAGGGCCATTTACGAGCAGTACTTC. Protein: CASSRTSGRAIYEQYF.

V gene TRBV29-1 combines with J gene TRBJ2-7, with 7 bases matching TRBD1. V shed 4 bases and J 3 bases; nucleotides not matched to a gene: 6. Looked up from germline, CDR1 is SQVTM and CDR2 is ANQGSEA. The CDR3 has 13 amino acids. The CDR3 region is CSVGQGVDYEQYF. In DNA, the CDR3 is TGCAGCGTTGGACAGGGAGTTGACTACGAGCAGTACTTC.

This clone was recorded only once. The chain carries TRBV5-5 and TRBJ2-7; D not resolved. From germline, CDR1 is SGHKS and CDR2 YYEKEE (reference sequence). This CDR3 is built from 12 residues. V was pared by 2 bases and J by 4 bases, with 7 bases between. As DNA, the CDR3 is TGTGCCAGCAGCTTACTACCGTACGAGCAGTACTTC. Its translation is CASSLLPYEQYF.

Points on this clone: The junction does not match germline at one end; this may be a read error. The gene calls are TRBV28 and TRBJ2-7; D is possibly TRBD2 (6 bases). CDR1 and CDR2 (germline): MDHEN, SYDVKM. This CDR3 comprises 11 residues. The CDR3 here is CASSARDSGFF. CDR3 nucleotides: TGTGCCAGCAGTGCCCGGGACTCCGGTTTCTTC.

V gene TRBV18 combines with J gene TRBJ2-5; the match to TRBD1 covers 8 bases. V lost 2 bases, J lost 10 bases, and 12 bases stayed unmatched. This CDR3 has 15 amino acids. Germline V lookup: CDR1 KGHSH, CDR2 LQKENI. CDR3 loop: CASSPGTGGAGDQYF. The DNA of the CDR3 is TGTGCCAGCTCACCAGGGACAGGAGGGGCAGGTGACCAGTACTTC. Drawing the rest from reference TRBV18 and TRBJ2-5, the complete variable domain is NAGVMQNPRHLVRRRGQEARLRCSPMKGHSHVYWYRQLPEEGLKFMVYLQKENIIDESGMPKERFSAEFPKEGPSILRIQQVVRGDSAAYFCASSPGTGGAGDQYFGPGTRLLVL.

The chain is built from TRBV7-2 and TRBJ1-1; D is perhaps TRBD1 (5 bases). V was clipped by 5 bases and J by 3 bases, with 10 bases between them. The germline gives CDR1 SGHTA, CDR2 FQGNSA. This CDR3 is 13 amino acids long. DNA of the CDR3: TGTGCCAGCAGCCTTGACAGCTACACTGAAGCTTTCTTT. Amino acids: CASSLDSYTEAFF.

This chain joins TRBV3-1 (or the pseudogene TRBV3-2) and TRBJ2-5; perhaps TRBD1 as D (6 bases). The ends were cut back, 4 bases at V and 4 bases at J, with 16 bases in the middle. This CDR3 is built from 15 residues. Per germline, CDR1 LGHDT and CDR2 YNNKEL (reference sequence). The CDR3 DNA reads TGTGCCAGCAGCCCAGACAGGCGGGTGGGAGAGACCCAGTACTTC. It codes for CASSPDRRVGETQYF.

The chain employs TRBV3-1 (or the pseudogene TRBV3-2) and TRBJ2-7, with no clear D. Trimming took off 4 bases at V and 0 bases at J, with 10 bases between the two ends. The CDR3 spans 14 residues. CDR1 and CDR2 (germline): LGHDT, YNNKEL (reference sequence). CDR3 loop: CASSRLGGSYEQYF. In DNA form, the CDR3 reads TGTGCCAGCAGCCGTTTAGGCGGCTCCTACGAGCAGTACTTC.

This clone was found once. The chain couples TRBV7-2 to TRBJ1-1; 7 nucleotides match TRBD1. J was trimmed by 0 bases and V by 5 bases; bases with no gene match: 3. Germline V gene data show CDR1 as SGHTA and CDR2 as FQGNSA. The CDR3 length is 14 residues. The CDR3 nucleotides read TGTGCCAGCAGCCCAGGGGGAGTGAACACTGAAGCTTTCTTT. It codes for CASSPGGVNTEAFF.

The chain employs TRBV11-2 and TRBJ2-7; perhaps TRBD2 as D (5 bases). In germline, CDR1 is SGHAT, CDR2 FQNNGV. CDR3 length equals 14 residues. V lost 1 base to trimming and J lost 6 bases, with 13 bases between them. The CDR3, as DNA: TGTGCCAGCAGCTTAGTTACTCGGGGTGGCGAGCAGTACTTC. Translation gives CASSLVTRGGEQYF.

This sequence joins TRBV2 and TRBJ1-2, with TRBD1 matching over 10 bases. Germline CDR1 SNHLY, CDR2 FYNNEI. The CDR3 is made up of 14 amino acids. The trim removed 7 bases at V and 8 bases at J, leaving 10 bases unmatched. The CDR3, as DNA: TGTGCCAGCATCATGTCCGGGACAGGGGACGGCTACACCTTC. Translating it yields CASIMSGTGDGYTF.